This T cell receptor (beta chain) derives from a study of control samples from healthy donors and cancer patients. Note on this clone: Other DNA sequences in this sample translate to the same CDR3.

CDR3 length: 13 amino acids. Germline CDR1 is SQVTM and CDR2 is ANQGSEA. TCRdb's copy holds only in-frame clones and misses some; the assay was immunoSEQ multiplex PCR. The sample records about 140,000 clones, about nine tenths being singletons. The chain recombines TRBV29-1 with TRBJ2-3; D unclear. The receptor was isolated from a woman in her thirties in good health. The specimen was blood. The CDR3 sequence: CSVIRAPTDTQYF. The CDR3 DNA reads TGCAGTGTTATAAGGGCCCCCACAGATACGCAGTATTTT.